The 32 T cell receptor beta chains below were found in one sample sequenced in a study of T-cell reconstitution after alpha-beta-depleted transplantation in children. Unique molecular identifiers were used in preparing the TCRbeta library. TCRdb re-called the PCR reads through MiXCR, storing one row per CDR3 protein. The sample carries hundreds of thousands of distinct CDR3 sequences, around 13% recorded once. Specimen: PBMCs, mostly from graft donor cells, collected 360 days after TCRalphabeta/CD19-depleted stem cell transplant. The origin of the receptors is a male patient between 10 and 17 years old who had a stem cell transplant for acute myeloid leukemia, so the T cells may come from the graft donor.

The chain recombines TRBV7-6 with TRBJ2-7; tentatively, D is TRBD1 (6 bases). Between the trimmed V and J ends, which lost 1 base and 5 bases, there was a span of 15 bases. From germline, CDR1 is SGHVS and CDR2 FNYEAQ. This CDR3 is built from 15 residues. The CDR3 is CASSLESAGVHEQYF. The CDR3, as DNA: TGTGCCAGCAGCTTAGAGTCGGCAGGGGTGCACGAGCAGTACTTC.

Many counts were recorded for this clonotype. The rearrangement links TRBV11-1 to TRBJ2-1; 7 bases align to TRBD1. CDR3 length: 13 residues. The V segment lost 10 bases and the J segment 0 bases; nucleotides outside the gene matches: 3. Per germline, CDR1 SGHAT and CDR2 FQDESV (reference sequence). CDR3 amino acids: CAIRDSSYNEQFF. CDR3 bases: TGTGCCATTCGGGACAGCTCCTACAATGAGCAGTTCTTC.

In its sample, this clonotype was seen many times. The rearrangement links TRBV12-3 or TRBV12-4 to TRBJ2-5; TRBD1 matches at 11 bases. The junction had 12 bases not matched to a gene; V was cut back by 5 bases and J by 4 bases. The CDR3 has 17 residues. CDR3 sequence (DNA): TGTGCCAGCAGTCTTGGACAGGGGGCGGAGATGGGAGAGACCCAGTACTTC. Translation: CASSLGQGAEMGETQYF.

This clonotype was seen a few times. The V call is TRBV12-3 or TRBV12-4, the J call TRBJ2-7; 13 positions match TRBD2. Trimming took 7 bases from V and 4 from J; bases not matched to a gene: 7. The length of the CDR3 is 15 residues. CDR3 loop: CASTPTSGGSYEQYF. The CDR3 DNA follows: TGTGCCAGCACCCCGACTAGCGGGGGGTCTTACGAGCAGTACTTC.

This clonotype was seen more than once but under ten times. The CDR3 protein is CASSLDLTSFAGELFF. CDR3 bases: TGTGCCAGCAGCCTCGACTTGACTAGTTTCGCCGGGGAGCTGTTTTTT. The V call is TRBV6-1, the J call TRBJ2-2, with a tentative D call TRBD2 (6 bases). Germline V lookup: CDR1 MNHNS, CDR2 SASEGT. V dropped 6 bases and J dropped 6 bases, with 20 bases sitting between them. This CDR3 is built from 16 residues.

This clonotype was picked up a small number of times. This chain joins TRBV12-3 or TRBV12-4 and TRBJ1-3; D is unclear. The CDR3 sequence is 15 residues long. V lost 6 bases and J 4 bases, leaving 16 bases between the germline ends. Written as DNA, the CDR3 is TGTGCCAGCAGGGACCTGGGAGGTCCGGGAAACACCATATATTTT. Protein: CASRDLGGPGNTIYF.

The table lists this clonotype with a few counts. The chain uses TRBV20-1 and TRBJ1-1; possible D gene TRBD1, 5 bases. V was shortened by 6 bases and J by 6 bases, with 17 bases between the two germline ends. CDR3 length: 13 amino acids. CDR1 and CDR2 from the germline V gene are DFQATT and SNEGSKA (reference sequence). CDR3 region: CSATTDARAEAFF. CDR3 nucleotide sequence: TGCAGTGCCACGACAGACGCGCGGGCTGAAGCTTTCTTT.

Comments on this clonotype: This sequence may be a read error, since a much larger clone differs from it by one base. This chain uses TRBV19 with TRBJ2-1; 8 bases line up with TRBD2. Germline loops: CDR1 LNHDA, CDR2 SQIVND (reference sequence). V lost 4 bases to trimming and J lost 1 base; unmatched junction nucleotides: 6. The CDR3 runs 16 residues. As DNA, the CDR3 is TGTGCCAGTAGTACCTCTAGCGGGTGTTCCTACAATGAGCAGTTCTTC. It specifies CASSTSSGCSYNEQFF.

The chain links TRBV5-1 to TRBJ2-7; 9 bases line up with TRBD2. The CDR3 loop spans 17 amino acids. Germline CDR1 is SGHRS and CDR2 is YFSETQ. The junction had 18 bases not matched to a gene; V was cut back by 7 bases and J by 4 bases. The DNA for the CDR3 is TGCGCCAGCTCGTCTGGGCTAGCGGGGTTCCTCTCATACGAGCAGTACTTC. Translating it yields CASSSGLAGFLSYEQYF.

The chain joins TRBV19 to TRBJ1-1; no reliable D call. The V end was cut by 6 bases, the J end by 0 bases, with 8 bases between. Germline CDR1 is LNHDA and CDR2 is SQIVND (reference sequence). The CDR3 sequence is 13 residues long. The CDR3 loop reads CASSSELNTEAFF. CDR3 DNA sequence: TGTGCCAGTAGCTCGGAGTTGAACACTGAAGCTTTCTTT.

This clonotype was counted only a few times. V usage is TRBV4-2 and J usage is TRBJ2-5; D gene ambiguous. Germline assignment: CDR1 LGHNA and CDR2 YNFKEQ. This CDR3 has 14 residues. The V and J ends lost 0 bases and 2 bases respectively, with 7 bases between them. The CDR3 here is CASSQDLIQETQYF. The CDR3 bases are TGTGCCAGCAGCCAAGATCTAATACAAGAGACCCAGTACTTC.

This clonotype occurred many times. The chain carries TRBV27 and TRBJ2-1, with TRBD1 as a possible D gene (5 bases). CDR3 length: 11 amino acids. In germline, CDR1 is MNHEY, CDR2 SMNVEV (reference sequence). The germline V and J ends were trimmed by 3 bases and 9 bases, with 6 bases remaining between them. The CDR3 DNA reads TGTGCCAGCAGTTTGCAGGGTGAGCAGTTCTTC. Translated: CASSLQGEQFF.

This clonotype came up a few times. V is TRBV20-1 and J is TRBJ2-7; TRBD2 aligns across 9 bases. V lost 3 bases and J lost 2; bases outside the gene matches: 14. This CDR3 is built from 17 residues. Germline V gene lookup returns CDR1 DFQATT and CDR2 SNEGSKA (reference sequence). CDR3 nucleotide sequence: TGCAGTGCTAGGGGTCCCCGACTAGCGGCCTCGCCCTACGAGCAGTACTTC. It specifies CSARGPRLAASPYEQYF.

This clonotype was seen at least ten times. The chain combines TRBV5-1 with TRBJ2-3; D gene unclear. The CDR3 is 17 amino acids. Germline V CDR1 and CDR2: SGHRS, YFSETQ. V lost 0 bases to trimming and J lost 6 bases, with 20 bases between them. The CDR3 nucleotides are TGCGCCAGCAGCTTGGCTCCTACCGATGGGTTTGGCGATACGCAGTATTTT. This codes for CASSLAPTDGFGDTQYF.

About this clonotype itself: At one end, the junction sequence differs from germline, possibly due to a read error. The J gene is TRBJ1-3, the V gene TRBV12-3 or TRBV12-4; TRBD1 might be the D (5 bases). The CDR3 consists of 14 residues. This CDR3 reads CASSLFGAGNTIYF. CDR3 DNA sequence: TGTGCCAGCAGTTTATTCGGGGCTGGTAACACCATATATTTT.

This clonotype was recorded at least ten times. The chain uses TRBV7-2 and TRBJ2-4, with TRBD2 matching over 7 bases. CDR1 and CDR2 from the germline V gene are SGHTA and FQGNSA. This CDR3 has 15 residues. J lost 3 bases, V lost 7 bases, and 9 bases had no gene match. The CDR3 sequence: CASTPTVAGKNIQYF. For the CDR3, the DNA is TGTGCCAGCACCCCTACCGTAGCGGGCAAAAACATTCAGTACTTC.

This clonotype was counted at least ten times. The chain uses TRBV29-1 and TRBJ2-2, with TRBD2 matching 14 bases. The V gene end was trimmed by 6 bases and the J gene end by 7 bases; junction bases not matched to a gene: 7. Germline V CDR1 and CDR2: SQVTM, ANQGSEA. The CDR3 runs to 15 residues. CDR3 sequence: CSVGTSGRTGGELFF. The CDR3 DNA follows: TGCAGCGTAGGGACTAGCGGGAGAACTGGCGGGGAGCTGTTTTTT.

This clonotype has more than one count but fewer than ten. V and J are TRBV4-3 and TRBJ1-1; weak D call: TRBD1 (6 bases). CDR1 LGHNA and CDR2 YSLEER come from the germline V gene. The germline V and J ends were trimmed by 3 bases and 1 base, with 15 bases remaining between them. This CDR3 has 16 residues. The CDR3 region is CASSQGTRGGNTEAFF. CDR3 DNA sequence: TGCGCCAGCAGCCAGGGCACGAGGGGGGGGAACACTGAAGCTTTCTTT.

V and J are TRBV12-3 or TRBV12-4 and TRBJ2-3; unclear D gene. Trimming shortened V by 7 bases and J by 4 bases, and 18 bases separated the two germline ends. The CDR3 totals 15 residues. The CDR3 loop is CASTPGLFSADTQYF. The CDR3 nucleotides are TGTGCCAGCACCCCCGGTTTATTTAGTGCAGATACGCAGTATTTT.

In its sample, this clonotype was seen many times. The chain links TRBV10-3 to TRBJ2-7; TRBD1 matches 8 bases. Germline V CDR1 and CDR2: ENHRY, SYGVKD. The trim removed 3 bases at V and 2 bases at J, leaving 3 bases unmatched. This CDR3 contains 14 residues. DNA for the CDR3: TGTGCCATCAGTGACCCAGGGGGCACCTACGAGCAGTACTTC. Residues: CAISDPGGTYEQYF.

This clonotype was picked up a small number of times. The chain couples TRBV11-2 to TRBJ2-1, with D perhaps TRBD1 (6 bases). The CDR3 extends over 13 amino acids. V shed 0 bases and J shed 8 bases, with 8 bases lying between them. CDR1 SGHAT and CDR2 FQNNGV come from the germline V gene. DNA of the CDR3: TGTGCCAGCAGCTTAGATGGGGGCGATGAGCAGTTCTTC. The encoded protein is CASSLDGGDEQFF.

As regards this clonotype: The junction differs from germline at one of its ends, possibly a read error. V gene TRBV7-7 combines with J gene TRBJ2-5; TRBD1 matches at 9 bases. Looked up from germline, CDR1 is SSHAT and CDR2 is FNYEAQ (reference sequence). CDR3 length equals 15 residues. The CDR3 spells CASSLVGQGKGTQYF. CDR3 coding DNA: TGTGCTAGCAGCTTAGTGGGACAGGGAAAGGGGACCCAGTACTTC.

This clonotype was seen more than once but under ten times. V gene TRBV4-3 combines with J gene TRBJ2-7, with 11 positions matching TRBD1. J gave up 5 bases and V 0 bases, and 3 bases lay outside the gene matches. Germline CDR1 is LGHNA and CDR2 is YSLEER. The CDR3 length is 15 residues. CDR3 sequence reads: CASSQDGDRGNEQYF. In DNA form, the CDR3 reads TGCGCCAGCAGCCAAGATGGGGACAGGGGGAACGAGCAGTACTTC.

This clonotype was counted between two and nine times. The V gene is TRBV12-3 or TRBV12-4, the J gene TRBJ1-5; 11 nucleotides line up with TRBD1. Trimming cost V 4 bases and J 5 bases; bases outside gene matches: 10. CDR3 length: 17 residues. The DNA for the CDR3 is TGTGCCAGCAGTTCCGGACAGGGGGCATGGTCAGATCAGCCCCAGCATTTT. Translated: CASSSGQGAWSDQPQHF.

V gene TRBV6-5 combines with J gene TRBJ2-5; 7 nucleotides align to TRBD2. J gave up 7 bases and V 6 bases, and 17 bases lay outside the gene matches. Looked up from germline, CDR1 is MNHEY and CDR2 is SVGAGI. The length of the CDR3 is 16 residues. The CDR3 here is CASSSRDYAPVGTQYF. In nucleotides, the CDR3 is TGTGCCAGCAGCTCTCGGGACTATGCTCCAGTAGGGACCCAGTACTTC.

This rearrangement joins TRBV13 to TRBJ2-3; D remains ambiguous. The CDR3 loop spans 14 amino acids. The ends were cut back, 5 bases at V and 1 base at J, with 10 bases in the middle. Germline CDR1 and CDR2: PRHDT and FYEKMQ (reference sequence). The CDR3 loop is CASSLLRGTDTQYF. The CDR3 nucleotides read TGTGCCAGCAGCCTCCTTCGCGGCACAGATACGCAGTATTTT. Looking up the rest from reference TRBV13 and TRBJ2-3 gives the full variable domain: AAGVIQSPRHLIKEKRETATLKCYPIPRHDTVYWYQQGPGQDPQFLISFYEKMQSDKGSIPDRFSAQQFSDYHSELNMSSLELGDSALYFCASSLLRGTDTQYFGPGTRLTVL.

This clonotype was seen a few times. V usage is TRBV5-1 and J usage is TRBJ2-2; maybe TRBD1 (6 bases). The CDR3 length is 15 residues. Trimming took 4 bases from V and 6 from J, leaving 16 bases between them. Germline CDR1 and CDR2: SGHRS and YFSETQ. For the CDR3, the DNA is TGCGCCAGCAGCCTATCCGGGACACTTGCCGGGGAGCTGTTTTTT. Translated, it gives CASSLSGTLAGELFF.

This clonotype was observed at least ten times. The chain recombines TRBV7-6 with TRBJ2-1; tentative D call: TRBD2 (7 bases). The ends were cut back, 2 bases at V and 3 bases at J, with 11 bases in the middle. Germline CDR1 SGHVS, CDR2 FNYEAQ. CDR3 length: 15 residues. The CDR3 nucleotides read TGTGCCAGCAGCTTAAGGGGGACTAACTACAATGAGCAGTTCTTC. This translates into CASSLRGTNYNEQFF. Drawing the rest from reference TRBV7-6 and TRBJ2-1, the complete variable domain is GAGVSQSPRYKVTKRGQDVALRCDPISGHVSLYWYRQALGQGPEFLTYFNYEAQQDKSGLPNDRFSAERPEGSISTLTIQRTEQRDSAMYRCASSLRGTNYNEQFFGPGTRLTVL.

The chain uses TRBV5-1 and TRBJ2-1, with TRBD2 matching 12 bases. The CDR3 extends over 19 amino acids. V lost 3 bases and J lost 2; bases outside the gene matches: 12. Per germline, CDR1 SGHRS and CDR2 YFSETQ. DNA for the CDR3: TGCGCCAGCAGCTCGTCTGCACTAGCGGGAGGCTTGACCTACAATGAGCAGTTCTTC. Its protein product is CASSSSALAGGLTYNEQFF.

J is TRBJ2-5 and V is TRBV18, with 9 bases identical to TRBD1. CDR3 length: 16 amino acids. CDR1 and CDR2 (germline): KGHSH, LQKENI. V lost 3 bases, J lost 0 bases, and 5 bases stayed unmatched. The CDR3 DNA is TGTGCCAGCTCACCTCGGACAGGGGCCCACCAAGAGACCCAGTACTTC. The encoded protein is CASSPRTGAHQETQYF.

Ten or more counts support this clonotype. CDR3 amino acids: CASSVEVASGEQYF. The CDR3 nucleotides are TGTGCCAGCAGCGTAGAGGTTGCGTCTGGCGAGCAGTACTTC. This chain connects TRBV9 to TRBJ2-7; D is ambiguous. The V gene's germline CDR1 is SGDLS and CDR2 YYNGEE. With 0 bases removed from V and 6 bases from J, the gap between germline ends came to 13 bases. The CDR3 spans 14 residues.

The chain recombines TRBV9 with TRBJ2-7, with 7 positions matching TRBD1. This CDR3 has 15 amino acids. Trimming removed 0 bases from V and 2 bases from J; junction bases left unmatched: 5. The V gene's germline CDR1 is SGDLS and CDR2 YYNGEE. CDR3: CASSVGGQVAYEQYF. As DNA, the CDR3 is TGTGCCAGCAGCGTAGGCGGACAGGTCGCCTACGAGCAGTACTTC.